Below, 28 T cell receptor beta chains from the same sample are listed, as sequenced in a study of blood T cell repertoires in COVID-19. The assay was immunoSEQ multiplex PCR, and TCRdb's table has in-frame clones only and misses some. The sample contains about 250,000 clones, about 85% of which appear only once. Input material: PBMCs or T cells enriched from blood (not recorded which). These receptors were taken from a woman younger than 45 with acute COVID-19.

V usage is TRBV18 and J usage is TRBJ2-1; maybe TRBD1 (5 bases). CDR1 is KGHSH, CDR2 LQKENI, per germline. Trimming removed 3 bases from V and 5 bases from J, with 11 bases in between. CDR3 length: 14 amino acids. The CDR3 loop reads CASSPPQGNNEQFF. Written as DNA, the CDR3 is TGTGCCAGCTCACCGCCGCAGGGTAACAATGAGCAGTTCTTC. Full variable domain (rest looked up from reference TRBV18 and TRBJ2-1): NAGVMQNPRHLVRRRGQEARLRCSPMKGHSHVYWYRQLPEEGLKFMVYLQKENIIDESGMPKERFSAEFPKEGPSILRIQQVVRGDSAAYFCASSPPQGNNEQFFGPGTRLTVL.

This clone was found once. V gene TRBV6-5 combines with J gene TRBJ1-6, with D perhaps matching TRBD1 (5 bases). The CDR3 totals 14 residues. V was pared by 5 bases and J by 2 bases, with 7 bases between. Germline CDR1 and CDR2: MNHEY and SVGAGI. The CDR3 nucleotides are TGTGCCAGCAGTCCGGGGGCCTATAATTCACCCCTCCACTTT. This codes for CASSPGAYNSPLHF.

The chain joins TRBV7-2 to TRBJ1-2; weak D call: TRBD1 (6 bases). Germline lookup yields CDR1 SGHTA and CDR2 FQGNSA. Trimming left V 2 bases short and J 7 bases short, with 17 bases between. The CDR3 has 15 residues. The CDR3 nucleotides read TGTGCCAGCAGCTTAATAGGGGGGGCGTATGGTGGCTACACCTTC. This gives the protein CASSLIGGAYGGYTF. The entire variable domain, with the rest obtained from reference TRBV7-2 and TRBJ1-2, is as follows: GAGVSQSPSNKVTEKGKDVELRCDPISGHTALYWYRQSLGQGLEFLIYFQGNSAPDKSGLPSDRFSAERTGGSVSTLTIQRTQQEDSAVYLCASSLIGGAYGGYTFGSGTRLTVV.

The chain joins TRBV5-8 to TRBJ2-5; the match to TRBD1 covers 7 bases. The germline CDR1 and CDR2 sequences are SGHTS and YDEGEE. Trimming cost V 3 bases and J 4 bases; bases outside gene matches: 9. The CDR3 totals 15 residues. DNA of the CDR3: TGTGCCAGCAGCTACCTGGACAGGCCAGGAGAGACCCAGTACTTC. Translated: CASSYLDRPGETQYF.

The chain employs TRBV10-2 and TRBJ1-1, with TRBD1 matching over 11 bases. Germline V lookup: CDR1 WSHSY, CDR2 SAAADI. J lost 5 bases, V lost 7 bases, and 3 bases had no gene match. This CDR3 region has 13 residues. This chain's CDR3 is CASIGQGATEAFF. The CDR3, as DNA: TGCGCCAGCATTGGACAGGGGGCAACTGAAGCTTTCTTT.

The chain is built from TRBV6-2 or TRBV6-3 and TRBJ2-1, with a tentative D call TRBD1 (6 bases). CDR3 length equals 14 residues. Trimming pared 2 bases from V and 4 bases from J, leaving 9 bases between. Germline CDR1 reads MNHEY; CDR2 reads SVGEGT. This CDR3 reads CASSYLGQYNEQFF. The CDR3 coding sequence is TGTGCCAGCAGTTACCTCGGACAGTACAATGAGCAGTTCTTC.

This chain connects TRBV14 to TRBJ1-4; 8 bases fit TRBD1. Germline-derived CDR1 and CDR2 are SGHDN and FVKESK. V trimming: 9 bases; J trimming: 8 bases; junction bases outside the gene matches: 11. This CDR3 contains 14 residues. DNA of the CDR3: TGTGCCAGTTCCTACGGACAGGGTGGAGAAAAACTGTTTTTT. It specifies CASSYGQGGEKLFF.

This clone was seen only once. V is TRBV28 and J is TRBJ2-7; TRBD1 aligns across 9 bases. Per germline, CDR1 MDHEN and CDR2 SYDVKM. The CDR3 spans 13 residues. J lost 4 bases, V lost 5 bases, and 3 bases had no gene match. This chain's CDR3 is CASSTGGPYEQYF. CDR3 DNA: TGTGCCAGCAGTACAGGGGGCCCATACGAGCAGTACTTC. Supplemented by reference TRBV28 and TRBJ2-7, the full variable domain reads DVKVTQSSRYLVKRTGEKVFLECVQDMDHENMFWYRQDPGLGLRLIYFSYDVKMKEKGDIPEGYSVSREKKERFSLILESASTNQTSMYLCASSTGGPYEQYFGPGTRLTVT.

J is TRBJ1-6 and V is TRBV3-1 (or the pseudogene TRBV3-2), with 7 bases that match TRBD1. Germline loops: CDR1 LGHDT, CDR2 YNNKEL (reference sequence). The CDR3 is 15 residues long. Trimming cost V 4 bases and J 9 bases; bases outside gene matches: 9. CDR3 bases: TGTGCCAGCAGCCGCCGGGACAAGGGGGCTTCACCCCTCCACTTT. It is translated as CASSRRDKGASPLHF.

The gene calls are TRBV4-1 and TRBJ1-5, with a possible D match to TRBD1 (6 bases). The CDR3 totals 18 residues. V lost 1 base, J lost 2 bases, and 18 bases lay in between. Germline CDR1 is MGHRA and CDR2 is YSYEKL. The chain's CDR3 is CASSQGGQSNNGNQPQHF. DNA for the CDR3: TGCGCCAGCAGCCAAGGAGGACAGTCAAATAATGGCAATCAGCCCCAGCATTTT.

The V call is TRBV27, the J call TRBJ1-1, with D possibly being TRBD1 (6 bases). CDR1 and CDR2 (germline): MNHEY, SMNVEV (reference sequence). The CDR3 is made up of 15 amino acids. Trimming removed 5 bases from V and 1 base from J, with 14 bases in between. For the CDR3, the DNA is TGTGCCAGCAGTAGAGCGACAGGACGGAACACTGAAGCTTTCTTT. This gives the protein CASSRATGRNTEAFF.

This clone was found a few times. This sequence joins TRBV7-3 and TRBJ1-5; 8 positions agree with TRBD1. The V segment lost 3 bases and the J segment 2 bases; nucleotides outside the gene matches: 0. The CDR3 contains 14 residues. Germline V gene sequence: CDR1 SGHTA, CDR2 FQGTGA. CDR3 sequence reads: CASSLTGGNQPQHF. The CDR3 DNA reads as TGTGCCAGCAGCTTGACAGGGGGCAATCAGCCCCAGCATTTT.

For the CDR3, the DNA is TGTGCCAGCAGCCCCCAGGGGGGAGGCTCTGGCTACACCTTC. It specifies CASSPQGGGSGYTF. V usage is TRBV6-5 and J usage is TRBJ1-2, with 7 bases fitting TRBD1. Germline V gives CDR1 MNHEY, CDR2 SVGAGI. Trimming cost V 6 bases and J 7 bases; bases outside gene matches: 11. This CDR3 region has 14 residues.

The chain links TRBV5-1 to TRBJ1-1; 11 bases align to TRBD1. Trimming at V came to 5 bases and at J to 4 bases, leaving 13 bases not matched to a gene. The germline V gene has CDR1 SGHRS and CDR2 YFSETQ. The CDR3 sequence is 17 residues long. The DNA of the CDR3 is TGCGCCAGCAGTTTGATCCCCATTGGGACAGGGGGCACTGAAGCTTTCTTT. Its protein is CASSLIPIGTGGTEAFF.

CDR3 DNA: TGTGCCAGCAGGGAGGGGGGGACTGAAGCTTTCTTT. This codes for CASREGGTEAFF. V is TRBV25-1 and J is TRBJ1-1, with a weak D call TRBD1 (6 bases). With 6 bases removed from V and 5 bases from J, the gap between germline ends came to 10 bases. Per the germline V gene, CDR1 is MGHDK and CDR2 is SYGVNS. The CDR3 is 12 residues long.

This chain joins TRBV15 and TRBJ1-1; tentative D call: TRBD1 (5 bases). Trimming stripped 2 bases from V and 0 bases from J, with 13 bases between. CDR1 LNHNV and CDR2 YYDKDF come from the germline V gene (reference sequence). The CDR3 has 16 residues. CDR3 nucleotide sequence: TGTGCCACCAGCAGACTCCCGGGGGACTTGAACACTGAAGCTTTCTTT. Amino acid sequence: CATSRLPGDLNTEAFF.

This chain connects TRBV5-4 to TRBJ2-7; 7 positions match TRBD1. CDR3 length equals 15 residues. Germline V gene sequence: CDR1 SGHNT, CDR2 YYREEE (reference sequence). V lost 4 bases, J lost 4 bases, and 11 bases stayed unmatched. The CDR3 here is CASSRELQGWYEQYF. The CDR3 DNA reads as TGTGCCAGCAGCAGGGAACTACAGGGGTGGTACGAGCAGTACTTC.

CDR3 residues: CASSQEGTGGNEAFF. CDR3 DNA: TGTGCCAGCAGCCAAGAAGGGACAGGGGGTAATGAAGCTTTCTTT. The chain has TRBV3-1 (or the pseudogene TRBV3-2) and TRBJ1-1; 11 bases line up with TRBD1. The germline V gene has CDR1 LGHDT and CDR2 YNNKEL (reference sequence). The CDR3 consists of 15 residues. Unmatched junction bases numbered 4, after V lost 0 bases and J lost 7 bases.

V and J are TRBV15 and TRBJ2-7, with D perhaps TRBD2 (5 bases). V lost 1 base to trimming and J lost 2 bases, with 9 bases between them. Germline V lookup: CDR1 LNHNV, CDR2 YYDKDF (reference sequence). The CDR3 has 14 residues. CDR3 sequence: CATSRVVGAYEQYF. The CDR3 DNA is TGTGCCACCAGCAGAGTGGTCGGGGCCTACGAGCAGTACTTC.

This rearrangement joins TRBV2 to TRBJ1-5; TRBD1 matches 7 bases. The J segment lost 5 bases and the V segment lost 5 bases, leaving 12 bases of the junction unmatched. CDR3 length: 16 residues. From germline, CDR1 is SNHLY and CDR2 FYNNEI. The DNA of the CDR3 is TGTGCCAGCAGTCGTCGACAGGGAAGCTCGGATCAGCCCCAGCATTTT. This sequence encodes CASSRRQGSSDQPQHF.

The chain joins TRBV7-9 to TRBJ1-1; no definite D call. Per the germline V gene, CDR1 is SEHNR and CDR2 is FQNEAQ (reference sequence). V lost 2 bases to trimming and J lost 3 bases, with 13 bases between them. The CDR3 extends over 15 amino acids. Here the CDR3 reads CASSLLRAGDTEAFF. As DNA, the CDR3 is TGTGCCAGCAGCTTACTGCGGGCGGGTGACACTGAAGCTTTCTTT.

The CDR3 reads CASSDRWFSGLAKNIQYF. The DNA of the CDR3 is TGTGCCAGCAGTGATCGGTGGTTTTCCGGACTAGCCAAAAACATTCAGTACTTC. The chain joins TRBV6-1 to TRBJ2-4, with D possibly TRBD2 on 5 matching bases. This CDR3 has 18 residues. CDR1 and CDR2 from the germline V gene are MNHNS and SASEGT. V dropped 3 bases and J dropped 0 bases, with 18 bases sitting between them.

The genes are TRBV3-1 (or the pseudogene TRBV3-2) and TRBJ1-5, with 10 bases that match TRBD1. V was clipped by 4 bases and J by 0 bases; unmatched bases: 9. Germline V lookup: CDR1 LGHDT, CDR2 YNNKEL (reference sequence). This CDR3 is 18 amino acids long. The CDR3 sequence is CASSPGDRGPYSNQPQHF. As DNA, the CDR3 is TGTGCCAGCAGCCCCGGTGACAGGGGGCCGTATAGCAATCAGCCCCAGCATTTT.

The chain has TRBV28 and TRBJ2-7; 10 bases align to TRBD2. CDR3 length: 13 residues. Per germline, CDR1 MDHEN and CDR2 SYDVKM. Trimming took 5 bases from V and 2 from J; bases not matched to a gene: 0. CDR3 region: CASSLAGAYEQYF. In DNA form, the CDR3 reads TGTGCCAGCAGTCTAGCGGGAGCCTACGAGCAGTACTTC.

CDR3 nucleotides: TGTGCCAGCACCCCTTCGGGGTCTAAGACCCAGTACTTC. It is translated as CASTPSGSKTQYF. The chain is built from TRBV7-2 and TRBJ2-5; possible D gene TRBD2, 5 bases. CDR1 is SGHTA, CDR2 FQGNSA, per germline. The CDR3 length is 13 residues. Trimming took 7 bases from V and 6 from J, leaving 15 bases between them.

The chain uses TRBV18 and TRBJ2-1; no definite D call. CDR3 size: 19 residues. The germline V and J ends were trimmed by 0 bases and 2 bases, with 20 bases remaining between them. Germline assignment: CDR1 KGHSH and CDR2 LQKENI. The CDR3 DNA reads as TGTGCCAGCTCACCACCGACGGGTCCCAAACCGTTTACCTACAATGAGCAGTTCTTC. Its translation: CASSPPTGPKPFTYNEQFF.

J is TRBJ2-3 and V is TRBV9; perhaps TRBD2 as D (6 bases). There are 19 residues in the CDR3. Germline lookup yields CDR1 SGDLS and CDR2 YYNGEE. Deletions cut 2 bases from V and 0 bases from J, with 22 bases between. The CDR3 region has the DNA TGTGCCAGCAGCGTCTCCTCTCCCCAGCGGGTCACTAGCACAGATACGCAGTATTTT. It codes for CASSVSSPQRVTSTDTQYF.

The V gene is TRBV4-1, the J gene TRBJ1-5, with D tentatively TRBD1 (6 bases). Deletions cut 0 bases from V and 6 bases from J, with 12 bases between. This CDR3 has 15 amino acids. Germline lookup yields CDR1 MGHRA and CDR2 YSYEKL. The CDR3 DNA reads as TGCGCCAGCAGCCAAGAAACAGGGTTCGGTCAGCCCCAGCATTTT. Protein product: CASSQETGFGQPQHF.